This is a list of T cell receptor beta chains from one sample in a study of blood T cell repertoires in COVID-19. The assay was immunoSEQ multiplex PCR, and TCRdb's table has in-frame clones only and misses some. The sample has nearly 250,000 clones; around nine tenths are singletons. Material for sequencing was peripheral blood. Source of these receptors: a woman aged 55 to 70 who had recovered from COVID-19. Each CDR3 is given without its conserved first and last residue. Clone size is shown for a subset of rows, as once, few, many or a class of expanded clone.

v_call,clone_size,cdr3_aa
TRBV7-2,NA,ASSLVGLKGHEQY
TRBV18,NA,ASSLNRGVYNEQF
TRBV13,NA,ASSSQGASSGNTIY
TRBV2,NA,ASRFGGGAQQPQH
TRBV7-3,NA,ASSLSTGAYEQY
TRBV19,NA,ASSRDRAGKTQY
TRBV28,NA,SSGTGGEAF
TRBV7-2,once,ASSLAGPHQPQH
TRBV9,once,ASSLLATDTGELF
TRBV27,NA,ASSNSGGQF
TRBV5-1,NA,ASSLSAGSVEKLF
TRBV19,NA,ASTRDRESPDTQY
TRBV7-2,NA,ASSLDTGTDEAF
TRBV11-2,once,ASSPKAAYNSGNTIY
TRBV3-1/TRBV3-2,NA,ASSPGQGPWETQY
TRBV13,once,ASRGRGAYNEQF
TRBV10-3,NA,AISESRQGDSPLH
TRBV9,NA,ASSVTGGGAGELF
TRBV7-6,NA,ASSSRTGWNSPLH
TRBV4-3,NA,ASSQNPNGRGYT
TRBV6-4,NA,ASSDRGSSYNEQF
TRBV3-1/TRBV3-2,NA,ASGLGLGGGETQY
TRBV11-2,NA,ASSFTGGKAF
TRBV9,NA,ASSVSGGPGELF
TRBV3-1/TRBV3-2,NA,ASSQDWGRADTQY
TRBV6-2/TRBV6-3,NA,ASSSTGPTAKAYEQY
TRBV5-1,NA,ASTPGQAGAYEQY
TRBV7-6,NA,AGARGVGANVLT
TRBV6-4,NA,ASSDRDRGETQY
TRBV7-2,NA,ASSLGRTVYYGYT
TRBV14,few,ASSSTGALRNTGELF
TRBV7-2,NA,ASSLDRPGQGSYNEQF
TRBV3-1/TRBV3-2,NA,ASSPGDRGNEKLF
TRBV2,NA,ASREGVETEKLF
TRBV6-6,few,ASSNPGGGNQPQH
TRBV28,NA,ASSLLWQGAGNEKLF
TRBV9,NA,ASSAAPGLGRNEQY
TRBV15,NA,ATSRLYGQGGNYEQY
TRBV7-2,NA,ASSSTDSNQPQH
TRBV6-6,NA,ASTPLEGGPTHTQY
TRBV4-3,NA,ASSQENRQGETQY
TRBV3-1/TRBV3-2,NA,ASSLLRGTETDTQY
TRBV5-4,NA,ASSFKGAYEQY
TRBV2,NA,ASSDLAKNYEQY
TRBV9,NA,ASSANPTGGAYYGYT
TRBV18,few,ASSPLSRGYDQPQH
TRBV28,once,ASSSGFNQPQH
TRBV5-4,NA,ASRLAGGQDTQY
TRBV9,NA,ASSVQGAGNTIY
TRBV4-2,NA,ASSQGTGLAGGPLTYEQY
TRBV7-8,many,ASSLGQGLNQPQH
TRBV7-6,NA,ASSLWQNTEAF
TRBV11-3,once,ASSSRVYTEAF
TRBV27,few,ASSLRGPLAGELF
TRBV25-1,NA,ASSDPSSGGEEQF
TRBV5-8,few,ASNHMTGTNIQY
TRBV29-1,NA,SVDPGSGYGYT
TRBV2,NA,ASTVLNTGELF
TRBV9,NA,ASSVLGAGSLVPLSGNTIY